This section outlines one T cell receptor (beta chain) sequence together with its context. Its target is unknown. The record originates from a study of T cell clonotyping in hematopoietic cell transplantation. Method: immunoSEQ multiplex PCR; TCRdb's copy keeps in-frame clones and lacks some. The table includes 10,000 or so clones, 95% to 98% detected once. General study findings and limits: Pathologically expanded recipient clonotypes increased progressively from day 30 to day 180 as diversity fell.

Trimming cost V 4 bases and J 7 bases; bases outside gene matches: 3. The CDR3 is 14 amino acids. The germline CDR1 and CDR2 sequences are SGHVS and FNYEAQ. The TCR sequence derives from a male patient over 55 who had an allogeneic stem cell transplant from a related donor, so the T cells may come from the graft donor. Some clones in this sample may be carry-over from other donors' samples. Sequencing used peripheral blood mononuclear cells, obtained 100 days after allogeneic stem cell transplant. The chain joins TRBV7-6 to TRBJ1-6; 8 bases match TRBD1. In DNA, the CDR3 is TGTGCCAGCAGCTCGGGACAGGAGAATTCACCCCTCCACTTT. Residues: CASSSGQENSPLHF.